This passage covers 29 T cell receptor beta chains from one sample sequenced in a study of human T cells and chemical hapten exposure. TCRdb passed the RACE reads through MiXCR, listing each CDR3 protein once. This sample has more than 95,000 distinct CDR3 sequences, with about 12% found just once. Documented time point: patch test 1, 2 weeks after DPC sensitization. Treatment indicated: therapeutic diphenylcyclopropenone sensitization with weekly scalp DPC. The sample was whole blood, taken in connection with sensitization to the hapten diphenylcyclopropenone (DPC). These receptors came from a woman aged 50 to 60 with alopecia areata. Some clones in this sample may be carry-over from other donors' samples.

The chain couples TRBV3-1 to TRBJ2-7; 7 bases line up with TRBD1. CDR3 size: 16 residues. Germline CDR1 LGHDT, CDR2 YNNKEL (reference sequence). V lost 5 bases and J lost 2; bases outside the gene matches: 12. CDR3 nucleotide sequence: TGTGCCAGCAGCAAAACCTGGACAGGCACTACCTACGAGCAGTACTTC. It translates to CASSKTWTGTTYEQYF.

This clonotype was recorded many times. The CDR3 nucleotides are TGCGCCAGCAGCTTGGGGTTCACCTACGAGCAGTACTTC. Its translation is CASSLGFTYEQYF. The chain combines TRBV5-1 with TRBJ2-7; D unclear. This CDR3 is 13 amino acids long. V dropped 0 bases and J dropped 2 bases, with 6 bases sitting between them. Germline CDR1 reads SGHRS; CDR2 reads YFSETQ.

The table lists this clonotype with many counts. V is TRBV6-5 and J is TRBJ2-7; 7 bases line up with TRBD1. Germline CDR1 reads MNHEY; CDR2 reads SVGAGI. This CDR3 comprises 14 residues. Trimming removed 0 bases from V and 5 bases from J; junction bases left unmatched: 4. The CDR3 sequence is CASSYSDRENEQYF. The CDR3 DNA sequence: TGTGCCAGCAGTTACTCCGACAGGGAAAACGAGCAGTACTTC.

This clonotype has a handful of counts. V usage is TRBV2 and J usage is TRBJ2-5, with 7 bases fitting TRBD2. J was trimmed by 2 bases and V by 8 bases; bases with no gene match: 8. The V gene's germline CDR1 is SNHLY and CDR2 FYNNEI. The CDR3 length is 14 residues. CDR3 nucleotides: TGTGCCAGCGGGAGGGACTTCGTTCAAGAGACCCAGTACTTC. Translating gives CASGRDFVQETQYF.

This clonotype was detected a few times. The genes are TRBV18 and TRBJ2-3, with TRBD1 matching over 8 bases. Germline CDR1 reads KGHSH; CDR2 reads LQKENI. The length of the CDR3 is 15 residues. The V gene end was trimmed by 0 bases and the J gene end by 6 bases; junction bases not matched to a gene: 5. In DNA form, the CDR3 reads TGTGCCAGCTCACCACCGGGACAGGCCATTGATACGCAGTATTTT. This gives the protein CASSPPGQAIDTQYF.

There are many counts of this clonotype. This chain uses TRBV28 with TRBJ2-7; no firm D call. The CDR3 length is 15 residues. Germline V gives CDR1 MDHEN, CDR2 SYDVKM. V was trimmed by 2 bases and J by 0 bases, leaving 11 bases between them. The CDR3 region is CASSLGWAPSYEQYF. CDR3 DNA sequence: TGTGCCAGCAGTTTAGGCTGGGCCCCCTCCTACGAGCAGTACTTC.

This clonotype was seen ten or more times. The gene calls are TRBV18 and TRBJ1-2, with 8 bases that match TRBD1. Germline trimming cut 2 bases from V and 3 bases from J; bases unmatched to any gene: 5. The germline V gene encodes CDR1 KGHSH and CDR2 LQKENI. This CDR3 comprises 15 residues. The CDR3 is CASSPSTGGDYGYTF. The CDR3 nucleotides read TGTGCCAGCTCACCATCCACAGGGGGTGACTATGGCTACACCTTC. Combining the CDR3 with reference TRBV18 and TRBJ1-2 gives the whole variable domain NAGVMQNPRHLVRRRGQEARLRCSPMKGHSHVYWYRQLPEEGLKFMVYLQKENIIDESGMPKERFSAEFPKEGPSILRIQQVVRGDSAAYFCASSPSTGGDYGYTFGSGTRLTVV.

This clonotype was seen many times. The chain joins TRBV6-5 to TRBJ1-1; unclear D gene. V was clipped by 4 bases and J by 3 bases, with 9 bases between them. CDR3 size: 13 residues. CDR1 MNHEY and CDR2 SVGAGI come from the germline V gene. CDR3 nucleotides: TGTGCCAGCAGTTTAGGGCCAGACACTGAAGCTTTCTTT. Its protein is CASSLGPDTEAFF.

The J gene is TRBJ1-2, the V gene TRBV27; no firm D call. The V end was cut by 0 bases, the J end by 8 bases, with 10 bases between. CDR1 is MNHEY and CDR2 is SMNVEV in the germline V gene (reference sequence). The CDR3 has 13 residues. CDR3: CASSLSPGIGYTF. In nucleotides, the CDR3 is TGTGCCAGCAGTTTATCTCCCGGGATCGGCTACACCTTC.

This clonotype was detected ten times or more. The chain recombines TRBV6-5 with TRBJ1-2; D uncertain. V was pared by 2 bases and J by 4 bases, with 8 bases between. This CDR3 contains 13 residues. The germline V gene has CDR1 MNHEY and CDR2 SVGAGI. The CDR3 sequence: CASSYGQFYGYTF. The CDR3 nucleotides read TGTGCCAGCAGTTACGGGCAGTTCTATGGCTACACCTTC.

This clonotype has only a few counts. The V call is TRBV14, the J call TRBJ1-5, with TRBD1 identical over 9 bases. Germline V lookup: CDR1 SGHDN, CDR2 FVKESK. The CDR3 extends over 15 amino acids. Unmatched junction bases numbered 5, after V lost 4 bases and J lost 4 bases. The CDR3 region has the DNA TGTGCCAGCAGCCGGACAGGGGACCTTAATCAGCCCCAGCATTTT. It codes for CASSRTGDLNQPQHF.

This clonotype occurred a few times. The chain joins TRBV6-5 to TRBJ2-3; D unresolved. Germline V lookup: CDR1 MNHEY, CDR2 SVGAGI. CDR3 length: 12 amino acids. V lost 6 bases to trimming and J lost 4 bases, with 8 bases between them. The chain's CDR3 is CASRISPDTQYF. The CDR3 region has the DNA TGTGCCAGCAGGATATCACCAGATACGCAGTATTTT.

This clonotype was counted between two and nine times. The chain has TRBV5-5 and TRBJ1-1; 8 bases map to TRBD1. With V trimmed by 0 bases and J by 0 bases, 1 base remained unmatched. The CDR3 is 15 residues long. Germline V gene data show CDR1 as SGHKS and CDR2 as YYEKEE (reference sequence). The CDR3 region is CASSLVQGVNTEAFF. The CDR3 DNA is TGTGCCAGCAGCTTGGTACAGGGGGTGAACACTGAAGCTTTCTTT.

The sample holds many counts of this clonotype. This chain links TRBV27 with TRBJ1-4; D possibly corresponds to TRBD1 (6 bases). The germline CDR1 and CDR2 sequences are MNHEY and SMNVEV (reference sequence). This CDR3 contains 13 residues. Deletions cut 5 bases from V and 7 bases from J, with 11 bases between. CDR3 sequence (DNA): TGTGCCAGCAGTCCGCGACAGGTTGAAAAACTGTTTTTT. This encodes CASSPRQVEKLFF.

This clonotype was found a few times. The chain joins TRBV28 to TRBJ2-3; D not certain. The CDR3 has 15 amino acids. CDR1 is MDHEN and CDR2 is SYDVKM in the germline V gene. The V gene lost 5 bases and the J gene lost 3 bases, with 15 bases spanning the gap. Here the CDR3 DNA reads TGTGCCAGCAGTATTATAGGAGATGGGACAGATACGCAGTATTTT. Protein: CASSIIGDGTDTQYF.

This clonotype was counted at least ten times. The chain carries TRBV15 and TRBJ2-1, with 10 bases aligning to TRBD2. There are 15 residues in the CDR3. V was clipped by 4 bases and J by 4 bases; unmatched bases: 4. Per the germline V gene, CDR1 is LNHNV and CDR2 is YYDKDF (reference sequence). DNA for the CDR3: TGTGCCACCAGCACTCGGACTAGCGGATACAATGAGCAGTTCTTC. Translated: CATSTRTSGYNEQFF.

This chain connects TRBV4-1 to TRBJ2-6, with TRBD2 matching over 8 bases. V was clipped by 3 bases and J by 0 bases; unmatched bases: 10. Germline CDR1 MGHRA, CDR2 YSYEKL. CDR3 length equals 19 residues. CDR3 amino acids: CASSQTPGLGLSGANVLTF. The CDR3, as DNA: TGCGCCAGCAGCCAGACTCCGGGACTAGGCCTCTCTGGGGCCAACGTCCTGACTTTC.

There are many counts of this clonotype. The chain has TRBV5-1 and TRBJ2-6; D is uncertain. Germline values: CDR1 SGHRS, CDR2 YFSETQ. Trimming cost V 2 bases and J 11 bases, with 11 bases left between them. The CDR3 length is 13 residues. The CDR3 loop reads CASSFPQVDVLTF. The CDR3 nucleotides read TGCGCCAGCAGCTTTCCCCAGGTCGACGTCCTGACTTTC.

J is TRBJ2-1 and V is TRBV29-1; 11 bases match TRBD2. V shed 6 bases and J 8 bases; nucleotides not matched to a gene: 3. The CDR3 spans 12 residues. Germline lookup yields CDR1 SQVTM and CDR2 ANQGSEA. The CDR3 spells CSVLAGGHEQFF. The CDR3 nucleotides are TGCAGCGTCTTAGCGGGGGGGCATGAGCAGTTCTTC.

The chain employs TRBV29-1 and TRBJ2-3, with 8 bases fitting TRBD2. V lost 3 bases to trimming and J lost 4 bases; unmatched junction nucleotides: 9. Per germline, CDR1 SQVTM and CDR2 ANQGSEA. CDR3 length equals 15 residues. CDR3 bases: TGCAGCGTTGACAACCCCCGGGAGGGTGCAGATACGCAGTATTTT. Translated, it gives CSVDNPREGADTQYF.

This clonotype was recorded at least ten times. The chain combines TRBV6-1 with TRBJ1-5, with 7 bases that match TRBD1. After removal of 4 bases from V and 7 bases from J, the junction contained 7 bases not matched to a gene. Germline V lookup: CDR1 MNHNS, CDR2 SASEGT. The CDR3 runs 14 residues. The CDR3: CASSGPGGRQPQHF. As DNA, the CDR3 is TGTGCCAGCAGTGGGCCAGGGGGGCGGCAGCCCCAGCATTTT.

This clonotype was observed a handful of times. V is TRBV7-2 and J is TRBJ2-3, with 8 bases lining up with TRBD2. Germline V gene data show CDR1 as SGHTA and CDR2 as FQGNSA. After removal of 1 base from V and 0 bases from J, the junction contained 9 bases not matched to a gene. This CDR3 is built from 18 residues. The DNA for the CDR3 is TGTGCCAGCAGCTTAGAATACGCGGGGGGCTCTAGCACAGATACGCAGTATTTT. Protein product: CASSLEYAGGSSTDTQYF.

This clonotype has only a few counts. CDR3 DNA sequence: TGTGCCAGCAGTGATTACAGGGAAACTCAGCCCCAGCATTTT. It specifies CASSDYRETQPQHF. The V call is TRBV12-3 or TRBV12-4, the J call TRBJ1-5; maybe TRBD1 (6 bases). V was shortened by 5 bases and J by 6 bases, with 14 bases between the two germline ends. This CDR3 contains 14 residues.

The chain is built from TRBV24-1 and TRBJ2-1, with D possibly matching TRBD1 (6 bases). This CDR3 spans 15 amino acids. The V gene lost 9 bases and the J gene lost 4 bases, with 18 bases spanning the gap. CDR1 KGHDR and CDR2 SFDVKD come from the germline V gene. CDR3 protein: CATQENRDVYNEQFF. CDR3 coding DNA: TGTGCCACCCAAGAGAACAGGGATGTGTACAATGAGCAGTTCTTC.

V is TRBV11-2 and J is TRBJ2-7; no clear D gene. There are 16 residues in the CDR3. V was trimmed by 1 base and J by 0 bases, leaving 13 bases between them. Germline-derived CDR1 and CDR2 are SGHAT and FQNNGV. The CDR3 is CASSLVIGSGSYEQYF. CDR3 sequence (DNA): TGTGCCAGCAGCTTAGTTATTGGGTCGGGCTCCTACGAGCAGTACTTC.

This clonotype has a count of ten or more. The chain combines TRBV4-3 with TRBJ1-2, with 8 positions matching TRBD1. Germline V gives CDR1 LGHNA, CDR2 YSLEER. The CDR3 covers 14 residues. V trimming: 4 bases; J trimming: 2 bases; junction bases outside the gene matches: 3. The CDR3 is CASSPYRGNYGYTF. The CDR3 DNA reads as TGCGCCAGCAGCCCGTACAGGGGGAACTATGGCTACACCTTC.

This clonotype was counted at least ten times. This rearrangement joins TRBV5-1 to TRBJ1-1; D is unresolved. V was clipped by 0 bases and J by 1 base, with 10 bases between them. Germline V gene lookup returns CDR1 SGHRS and CDR2 YFSETQ. The CDR3 length is 15 residues. CDR3 amino acids: CASSLGPQGNTEAFF. The CDR3 bases are TGCGCCAGCAGCTTGGGACCGCAAGGGAACACTGAAGCTTTCTTT.

This clonotype appeared a few times. In DNA, the CDR3 is TGTGCCAGCAGCTTGGCCCCTAGCGGGGGCTCCTACAATGAGCAGTTCTTC. It specifies CASSLAPSGGSYNEQFF. The chain joins TRBV5-6 to TRBJ2-1; 10 bases map to TRBD2. CDR1 and CDR2 from the germline V gene are SGHDT and YYEEEE. V was pared by 0 bases and J by 0 bases, with 3 bases of the junction left unmatched. The CDR3 loop spans 17 amino acids. The variable domain in full, completed from reference TRBV5-6 and TRBJ2-1, reads DAGVTQSPTHLIKTRGQQVTLRCSPKSGHDTVSWYQQALGQGPQFIFQYYEEEERQRGNFPDRFSGHQFPNYSSELNVNALLLGDSALYLCASSLAPSGGSYNEQFFGPGTRLTVL.

The chain links TRBV18 to TRBJ1-2; D call uncertain. The ends were cut back, 0 bases at V and 8 bases at J, with 10 bases in the middle. The germline CDR1 and CDR2 sequences are KGHSH and LQKENI. This CDR3 contains 13 residues. The CDR3 region has the DNA TGTGCCAGCTCACCACCGTCAGTCGAGGGCTACACCTTC. This gives the protein CASSPPSVEGYTF.